These 26 T cell receptor beta chains came from one sample sequenced in a study of T cell changes during pregnancy in multiple sclerosis. The method was immunoSEQ multiplex PCR; TCRdb's version includes in-frame clones alone and lacks a portion of them. The profile shows approximately 40,000 clones, over 80% of them singletons. What was sequenced was peripheral blood. Receptors originate from a female donor with multiple sclerosis, enrolled in a pregnancy study.

The chain recombines TRBV6-5 with TRBJ2-7; 7 bases fit TRBD1. Germline assignment: CDR1 MNHEY and CDR2 SVGAGI. With 6 bases clipped from V and 3 bases from J, the junction kept 11 bases outside the gene matches. The CDR3 is made up of 15 amino acids. CDR3 bases: TGTGCCAGCAGCCGTAGGGGGCGGTCAGGCTACGAGCAGTACTTC. It codes for CASSRRGRSGYEQYF.

This chain links TRBV11-2 with TRBJ2-1; TRBD2 aligns across 12 bases. Trimming cost V 6 bases and J 6 bases; bases outside gene matches: 18. The CDR3 is made up of 19 amino acids. Germline V gene lookup returns CDR1 SGHAT and CDR2 FQNNGV. CDR3 nucleotides: TGTGCCAGCAGTCAGGGGGGTCTAGCGGGAGGGCCGTTCTTCAATGAGCAGTTCTTC. Protein: CASSQGGLAGGPFFNEQFF. The full variable domain, in which reference TRBV11-2 and TRBJ2-1 provide the parts outside the CDR3, is EAGVAQSPRYKIIEKRQSVAFWCNPISGHATLYWYQQILGQGPKLLIQFQNNGVVDDSQLPKDRFSAERLKGVDSTLKIQPAKLEDSAVYLCASSQGGLAGGPFFNEQFFGPGTRLTVL.

This sequence joins TRBV4-3 and TRBJ1-1, with D uncertain. The CDR3 contains 11 residues. The V gene lost 1 base and the J gene lost 7 bases, with 4 bases spanning the gap. Germline V gene data show CDR1 as LGHNA and CDR2 as YSLEER. The CDR3 loop reads CASSQASEAFF. The DNA for the CDR3 is TGCGCCAGCAGCCAAGCAAGTGAAGCTTTCTTT.

There are a few counts of this clone. The chain employs TRBV4-1 and TRBJ2-5; no reliable D call. From germline, CDR1 is MGHRA and CDR2 YSYEKL. The CDR3 length is 14 residues. With 1 base removed from V and 5 bases from J, the gap between germline ends came to 11 bases. CDR3 amino acids: CASSQVGARETQYF. DNA of the CDR3: TGCGCCAGCAGCCAAGTAGGTGCGAGGGAGACCCAGTACTTC.

This sequence joins TRBV7-6 and TRBJ2-7; D is unclear. Germline CDR1 is SGHVS and CDR2 is FNYEAQ. The CDR3 loop spans 14 amino acids. V was clipped by 4 bases and J by 0 bases, with 10 bases between them. CDR3 sequence (DNA): TGTGCCAGCAGCTACTTAACGAGCTCCTACGAGCAGTACTTC. Translation: CASSYLTSSYEQYF.

This sequence joins TRBV25-1 and TRBJ2-7; the match to TRBD1 covers 7 bases. Germline V gene sequence: CDR1 MGHDK, CDR2 SYGVNS. This CDR3 region has 15 residues. V shed 0 bases, J shed 4 bases, and the junction held 6 bases outside the gene matches. DNA for the CDR3: TGTGCCAGCAGTGAATACGAGGACAGGACTTACGAGCAGTACTTC. Residues: CASSEYEDRTYEQYF.

The CDR3 region has the DNA TGTGCCAGCAGCCCATCGGGACAGGTAGACACTGAAGCTTTCTTT. Its protein is CASSPSGQVDTEAFF. The chain has TRBV7-9 and TRBJ1-1, with 8 bases identical to TRBD1. This CDR3 has 15 amino acids. Germline CDR1 and CDR2: SEHNR and FQNEAQ (reference sequence). The ends lost 5 bases at V and 3 bases at J; junction bases unmatched: 8.

The rearrangement uses TRBV27 and TRBJ2-7; the D is unclear. Germline V gene sequence: CDR1 MNHEY, CDR2 SMNVEV (reference sequence). The V and J ends lost 5 bases and 6 bases respectively, with 17 bases between them. The CDR3 contains 14 residues. The CDR3 DNA reads TGTGCCAGCAGTGACTCAATTCTAAGTCCCGAGCAGTACTTC. Translation: CASSDSILSPEQYF.

The chain has TRBV6-5 and TRBJ2-1; 9 nucleotides agree with TRBD2. V gave up 4 bases and J gave up 4 bases; unmatched junction bases: 8. This CDR3 contains 16 residues. Germline V CDR1 and CDR2: MNHEY, SVGAGI. CDR3 DNA sequence: TGTGCCAGCAGTTCTCCAAGCGGGAGGACGTACAATGAGCAGTTCTTC. Its translation: CASSSPSGRTYNEQFF.

The chain recombines TRBV6-5 with TRBJ1-2; perhaps TRBD1 as D (5 bases). The CDR3 runs 14 residues. Trimming left V 2 bases short and J 4 bases short, with 11 bases between. CDR1 MNHEY and CDR2 SVGAGI come from the germline V gene. The CDR3 is CASSYEQAPYGYTF. DNA of the CDR3: TGTGCCAGCAGTTACGAACAGGCGCCCTATGGCTACACCTTC.

This sequence joins TRBV6-6 and TRBJ2-2, with a weak D call TRBD1 (5 bases). Germline V lookup: CDR1 MNHNY, CDR2 SVGAGI (reference sequence). V was shortened by 0 bases and J by 8 bases, with 7 bases between the two germline ends. The CDR3 is 13 amino acids. The CDR3 region has the DNA TGTGCCAGCAGTTACTCGAAGGGGGGGGAGCTGTTTTTT. Its protein is CASSYSKGGELFF.

The chain employs TRBV18 and TRBJ2-5; the D call may be TRBD1 or TRBD2 (5 bases each). The germline V gene has CDR1 KGHSH and CDR2 LQKENI. The CDR3 loop spans 13 amino acids. Between the trimmed V and J ends, which lost 5 bases and 1 base, there was a span of 8 bases. CDR3 residues: CASSGGSQETQYF. CDR3 coding DNA: TGTGCCAGCTCAGGGGGATCCCAAGAGACCCAGTACTTC. The full variable domain, completed using reference TRBV18 and TRBJ2-5, is NAGVMQNPRHLVRRRGQEARLRCSPMKGHSHVYWYRQLPEEGLKFMVYLQKENIIDESGMPKERFSAEFPKEGPSILRIQQVVRGDSAAYFCASSGGSQETQYFGPGTRLLVL.

The chain couples TRBV5-1 to TRBJ2-2, with 14 bases that match TRBD2. Unmatched junction bases numbered 9, after V lost 5 bases and J lost 6 bases. Germline CDR1 and CDR2: SGHRS and YFSETQ. The CDR3 consists of 17 residues. The CDR3 nucleotides read TGCGCCAGCAGTCGCGGGACTAGCGGGAGAGGTTCCGGGGAGCTGTTTTTT. Its translation is CASSRGTSGRGSGELFF.

This clone was found a few times. The chain combines TRBV19 with TRBJ2-1, with 8 bases that match TRBD1. J was trimmed by 9 bases and V by 8 bases; bases with no gene match: 12. The CDR3 is 14 residues long. In germline, CDR1 is LNHDA, CDR2 SQIVND (reference sequence). CDR3 in amino acids: CASSRVDRAVEQFF. DNA for the CDR3: TGTGCCAGTTCGAGGGTGGACAGGGCTGTTGAGCAGTTCTTC.

V and J are TRBV4-2 and TRBJ1-5; D call uncertain. This CDR3 is built from 15 residues. Germline V CDR1 and CDR2: LGHNA, YNFKEQ. V was pared by 1 base and J by 1 base, with 8 bases between. The CDR3 reads CASSQVTPSNQPQHF. CDR3 sequence (DNA): TGTGCCAGCAGCCAAGTAACGCCAAGCAATCAGCCCCAGCATTTT.

The genes are TRBV7-9 and TRBJ1-1; D possibly corresponds to TRBD1 (6 bases). Trimming pared 0 bases from V and 2 bases from J, leaving 10 bases between. CDR1 and CDR2 (germline): SEHNR, FQNEAQ (reference sequence). The length of the CDR3 is 15 residues. The CDR3 is CASSLAQGTNTEAFF. The CDR3 bases are TGTGCCAGCAGCTTAGCGCAGGGGACCAACACTGAAGCTTTCTTT.

The V call is TRBV21-1, the J call TRBJ2-7; TRBD1 is the table's D call and was not checked against the DNA. TRBV21-1 constitutes a pseudogene. The CDR3 consists of 15 residues. Here the CDR3 DNA reads TGTGCCAGCAGCTTGCCACCAGGGTTTAACTGTGAGCAGTACTTC. The encoded protein is CASSLPPGFNCEQYF.

V gene TRBV27 combines with J gene TRBJ2-7; 9 bases are a match to TRBD1. This CDR3 contains 15 residues. J was trimmed by 3 bases and V by 3 bases; bases with no gene match: 6. The germline gives CDR1 MNHEY, CDR2 SMNVEV (reference sequence). CDR3 sequence reads: CASSFLGTGNYEQYF. DNA for the CDR3: TGTGCCAGCAGTTTTCTGGGGACAGGGAACTACGAGCAGTACTTC.

V gene TRBV19 combines with J gene TRBJ2-3; no clear D gene. There are 11 residues in the CDR3. V shed 3 bases and J shed 6 bases, with 4 bases lying between them. CDR1 LNHDA and CDR2 SQIVND come from the germline V gene (reference sequence). The DNA for the CDR3 is TGTGCCAGTAGTATGCTGGATACGCAGTATTTT. This codes for CASSMLDTQYF.

The chain has TRBV7-2 and TRBJ2-1; 8 bases are a match to TRBD2. With V trimmed by 2 bases and J by 3 bases, 3 bases remained unmatched. Germline CDR1 reads SGHTA; CDR2 reads FQGNSA. This CDR3 region has 15 residues. This CDR3 reads CASSLQRGFYNEQFF. CDR3 in DNA: TGTGCCAGCAGCTTACAGCGGGGGTTCTACAATGAGCAGTTCTTC.

J is TRBJ1-3 and V is TRBV6-5; 8 bases line up with TRBD1. CDR1 is MNHEY and CDR2 is SVGAGI in the germline V gene. After removal of 5 bases from V and 3 bases from J, the junction contained 3 bases not matched to a gene. The CDR3 loop spans 14 amino acids. The CDR3: CASSQGALGNTIYF. The CDR3 DNA sequence: TGTGCCAGCAGTCAGGGGGCACTTGGAAACACCATATATTTT.

The chain combines TRBV7-2 with TRBJ1-5; 9 bases are a match to TRBD1. CDR1 and CDR2 from the germline V gene are SGHTA and FQGNSA. The ends lost 0 bases at V and 6 bases at J; junction bases unmatched: 6. The CDR3 covers 16 residues. This CDR3 reads CASSLADRGGSQPQHF. In DNA, the CDR3 is TGTGCCAGCAGCTTAGCTGACAGGGGGGGAAGTCAGCCCCAGCATTTT. Together with reference TRBV7-2 and TRBJ1-5, the CDR3 gives the full variable domain: GAGVSQSPSNKVTEKGKDVELRCDPISGHTALYWYRQSLGQGLEFLIYFQGNSAPDKSGLPSDRFSAERTGGSVSTLTIQRTQQEDSAVYLCASSLADRGGSQPQHFGDGTRLSIL.

The V gene is TRBV6-5, the J gene TRBJ1-5, with 7 bases lining up with TRBD1. This CDR3 contains 13 residues. Germline V gene lookup returns CDR1 MNHEY and CDR2 SVGAGI. With V trimmed by 5 bases and J by 4 bases, 2 bases remained unmatched. The CDR3 here is CASSEQGNQPQHF. The CDR3, as DNA: TGTGCCAGCAGTGAACAGGGGAATCAGCCCCAGCATTTT.

This sequence joins TRBV19 and TRBJ2-5; D remains ambiguous. CDR3 size: 13 residues. V lost 6 bases, J lost 4 bases, and 12 bases lay in between. Germline V lookup: CDR1 LNHDA, CDR2 SQIVND (reference sequence). Here the CDR3 DNA reads TGTGCCAGTAGAGACTCGTCCATAGAGACCCAGTACTTC. Protein: CASRDSSIETQYF.

The chain joins TRBV18 to TRBJ2-1, with TRBD2 matching over 13 bases. The CDR3 spans 19 residues. Germline values: CDR1 KGHSH, CDR2 LQKENI. The V gene end was trimmed by 0 bases and the J gene end by 1 base; junction bases not matched to a gene: 6. The CDR3 here is CASSPPRTSGSLSYNEQFF. CDR3 DNA: TGTGCCAGCTCACCACCGAGGACTAGCGGGAGTTTATCCTACAATGAGCAGTTCTTC.

This chain's CDR3 is CASSPRGGGSVETQYF. CDR3 DNA: TGTGCCAGCAGCCCCCGGGGTGGCGGGAGCGTAGAGACCCAGTACTTC. The V call is TRBV7-7, the J call TRBJ2-5; 7 nucleotides agree with TRBD2. The J segment lost 4 bases and the V segment lost 5 bases, leaving 13 bases of the junction unmatched. This CDR3 contains 16 residues. From germline, CDR1 is SSHAT and CDR2 FNYEAQ (reference sequence).